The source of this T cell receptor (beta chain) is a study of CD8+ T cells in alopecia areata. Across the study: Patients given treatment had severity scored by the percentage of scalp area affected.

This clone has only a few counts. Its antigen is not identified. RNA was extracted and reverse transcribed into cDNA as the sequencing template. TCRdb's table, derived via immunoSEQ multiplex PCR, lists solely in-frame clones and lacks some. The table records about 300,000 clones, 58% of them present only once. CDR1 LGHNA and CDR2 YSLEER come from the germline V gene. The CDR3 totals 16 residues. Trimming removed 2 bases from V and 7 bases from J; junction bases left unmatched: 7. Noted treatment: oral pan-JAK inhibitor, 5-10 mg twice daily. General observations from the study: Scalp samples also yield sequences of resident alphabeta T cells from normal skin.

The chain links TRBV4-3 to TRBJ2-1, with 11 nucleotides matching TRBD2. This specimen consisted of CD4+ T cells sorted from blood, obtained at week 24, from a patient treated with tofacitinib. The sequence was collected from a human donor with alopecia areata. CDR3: CASSQPLAGVMNEQFF. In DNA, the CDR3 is TGCGCCAGCAGCCAACCACTAGCGGGGGTAATGAATGAGCAGTTCTTC.